This is a list of T cell receptor beta chains from one sample in a study of blood T cell repertoires in COVID-19. Clones were sequenced by immunoSEQ multiplex PCR, and TCRdb holds only the in-frame ones, with some missing. The table shows 400,000 or so clones, with about 92% occurring only once. The sequencing input was PBMCs or T cells enriched from blood (not recorded which). The receptors derive from a man between 18 and 29 years old who had recovered from COVID-19. CDR3s include the opening cysteine and the closing phenylalanine or tryptophan. The D gene is left open where the match is weak. Only part of the rows carry a size: once, few, many, or a class if the clone is expanded.

abundance	d_gene	j_gene	v_gene	CDR3aa	CDR3nt
once	TRBD2	TRBJ2-2	TRBV28	CASWRTSGRGGELFF	TGTGCCAGCTGGAGGACTAGCGGGAGAGGCGGGGAGCTGTTTTTT
NA	TRBD1	TRBJ1-5	TRBV2	CASSETGALQPQHF	TGTGCCAGCAGTGAAACAGGGGCGTTGCAGCCCCAGCATTTT
NA	TRBD1	TRBJ1-2	TRBV18	CASSPQSHGDRGPSNYGYTF	TGTGCCAGCTCACCACAATCTCATGGGGACAGGGGGCCCAGTAACTATGGCTACACCTTC
NA	TRBD1	TRBJ1-2	TRBV27	CASSLSGQGGLNGYTF	TGTGCCAGCAGTTTATCTGGGCAGGGGGGCCTGAATGGCTACACCTTC
NA	TRBD1	TRBJ1-4	TRBV7-6	CASTKGQVPKKLFF	TGTGCCAGCACCAAGGGACAGGTCCCGAAAAAACTGTTTTTT
NA	NA	TRBJ1-2	TRBV7-4	CASSLGAGCGYTF	TGTGCCAGCAGCTTAGGAGCAGGGTGCGGCTACACCTTC
NA	TRBD1	TRBJ1-1	TRBV9	CASSPRQGNTEAFF	TGTGCCAGCAGCCCCCGACAGGGTAACACTGAAGCTTTCTTT
NA	NA	TRBJ2-2	TRBV7-3	CASSLEPTGELFF	TGTGCCAGCAGCTTAGAGCCCACCGGGGAGCTGTTTTTT
once	NA	TRBJ2-3	TRBV5-4	CASSLGNPPTDTQYF	TGTGCCAGCAGCCTCGGGAACCCGCCGACAGATACGCAGTATTTT
NA	TRBD1	TRBJ1-1	TRBV11-2	CASSLRTGGWTEAFF	TGTGCCAGCAGCTTGCGGACAGGGGGCTGGACTGAAGCTTTCTTT
NA	TRBD1	TRBJ2-1	TRBV5-1	CASKRDSDYNEQFF	TGCGCCAGCAAACGGGACAGCGACTACAATGAGCAGTTCTTC
once	TRBD1	TRBJ2-3	TRBV28	CASSPNRGDTQYF	TGTGCCAGCAGCCCTAACAGGGGAGATACGCAGTATTTT
NA	TRBD1	TRBJ1-3	TRBV4-1	CASSRNTGDSGNTIYF	TGCGCCAGCAGCCGCAACACAGGGGACTCTGGAAACACCATATATTTT
NA	NA	TRBJ1-1	TRBV6-1	CASSDRISEAFF	TGTGCCAGCAGTGACAGAATCTCTGAAGCTTTCTTT
NA	TRBD2	TRBJ2-1	TRBV19	CASSIRLAGGNNEQFF	TGTGCCAGTAGTATTCGACTAGCGGGTGGAAATAATGAGCAGTTCTTC
NA	TRBD2	TRBJ2-5	TRBV29-1	CSVEGLAGQETQYF	TGCAGCGTTGAGGGACTAGCGGGCCAAGAGACCCAGTACTTC
NA	NA	TRBJ2-7	TRBV28	CATLGSSYEQYF	TGTGCCACCTTGGGCAGTTCCTACGAGCAGTACTTC
NA	TRBD1	TRBJ2-5	TRBV7-3	CASSLIAGGWGTQYF	TGTGCCAGCAGCTTAATAGCAGGGGGCTGGGGGACCCAGTACTTC
once	NA	TRBJ1-6	TRBV9	CASSASSYNSPLHF	TGTGCCAGCAGCGCGAGCTCCTATAATTCACCCCTCCACTTT
NA	NA	TRBJ2-2	TRBV14	CASSQDFEANTGELFF	TGTGCCAGCAGCCAAGATTTCGAGGCGAACACCGGGGAGCTGTTTTTT
NA	TRBD1	TRBJ1-2	TRBV7-8	CASSSDRGRTYGYTF	TGTGCCAGCAGCTCCGACAGGGGAAGGACCTATGGCTACACCTTC
NA	NA	TRBJ2-7	TRBV7-9	CASSDPGSPLSEQYF	TGTGCCAGCAGCGACCCCGGGTCCCCACTCTCCGAGCAGTACTTC
NA	NA	TRBJ2-7	TRBV10-3	CAISEGGSYEQYF	TGTGCCATCAGTGAGGGAGGTTCCTACGAGCAGTACTTC
NA	NA	TRBJ2-5	TRBV21-1	CASSKDQGAETQYF	TGTGCCAGCAGCAAAGATCAGGGGGCCGAGACCCAGTACTTC
NA	NA	TRBJ2-4	TRBV14	CASSQGAGILAKNIQYF	TGTGCCAGCAGCCAAGGCGCCGGGATACTAGCCAAAAACATTCAGTACTTC
NA	NA	TRBJ1-3	TRBV5-4	CASSPQGPGNTIYF	TGTGCCAGCAGCCCGCAGGGGCCGGGAAACACCATATATTTT
NA	NA	TRBJ1-1	TRBV14	CASSQVGWQDTEAFF	TGTGCCAGCAGCCAAGTGGGCTGGCAAGACACTGAAGCTTTCTTT
NA	NA	TRBJ1-5	TRBV6-1	CASSGVGGFRVDQPQHF	TGTGCCAGCAGTGGGGTAGGAGGATTTCGTGTCGATCAGCCCCAGCATTTT
NA	TRBD1	TRBJ2-3	TRBV11-2	CASTTGERSTDTQYF	TGTGCCAGCACCACAGGGGAACGTAGCACAGATACGCAGTATTTT
NA	NA	TRBJ1-5	TRBV7-2	CASSFSGGNQPQHF	TGTGCCAGCAGCTTTAGCGGGGGCAATCAGCCCCAGCATTTT
NA	NA	TRBJ2-3	TRBV4-1	CASSQEMGGGTDTQYF	TGCGCCAGCAGCCAAGAAATGGGGGGTGGCACAGATACGCAGTATTTT
NA	TRBD2	TRBJ2-1	TRBV3-1/TRBV3-2	CASSQGTSGVNNEQFF	TGTGCCAGCAGCCAAGGGACTAGCGGGGTGAACAATGAGCAGTTCTTC
once	NA	TRBJ1-5	TRBV29-1	CSVVTGGNQPQHF	TGCAGCGTTGTGACCGGGGGCAATCAGCCCCAGCATTTT
NA	TRBD1	TRBJ2-2	TRBV28	CASSSPGQGNPGELFF	TGTGCCAGCAGTTCGCCCGGACAGGGTAATCCCGGGGAGCTGTTTTTT
NA	TRBD2	TRBJ2-1	TRBV28	CASSSSGSSYNEQFF	TGTGCCAGCAGTTCGAGCGGGAGCTCCTACAATGAGCAGTTCTTC
once	NA	TRBJ2-3	TRBV7-3	CASSLGGGLSTDTQYF	TGTGCCAGCAGCTTAGGTGGCGGCCTCAGCACAGATACGCAGTATTTT
NA	TRBD2	TRBJ2-1	TRBV5-4	CASSSTGLAGVVEQFF	TGTGCCAGCAGCTCAACAGGACTAGCGGGGGTGGTTGAGCAGTTCTTC
NA	NA	TRBJ1-1	TRBV3-1/TRBV3-2	CASSPQGGIEAFF	TGTGCCAGCAGCCCGCAGGGAGGGATTGAAGCTTTCTTT
NA	NA	TRBJ2-6	TRBV5-4	CASNLGTGLFSGANVLTF	TGTGCCAGCAACCTGGGTACAGGCCTCTTCTCTGGGGCCAACGTCCTGACTTTC
NA	NA	TRBJ1-1	TRBV7-3	CASSDMGNTEAFF	TGTGCCAGCAGCGACATGGGGAACACTGAAGCTTTCTTT
NA	NA	TRBJ1-1	TRBV7-8	CASSLPEVLITEAFF	TGTGCCAGCAGCTTACCGGAGGTATTGATCACTGAAGCTTTCTTT